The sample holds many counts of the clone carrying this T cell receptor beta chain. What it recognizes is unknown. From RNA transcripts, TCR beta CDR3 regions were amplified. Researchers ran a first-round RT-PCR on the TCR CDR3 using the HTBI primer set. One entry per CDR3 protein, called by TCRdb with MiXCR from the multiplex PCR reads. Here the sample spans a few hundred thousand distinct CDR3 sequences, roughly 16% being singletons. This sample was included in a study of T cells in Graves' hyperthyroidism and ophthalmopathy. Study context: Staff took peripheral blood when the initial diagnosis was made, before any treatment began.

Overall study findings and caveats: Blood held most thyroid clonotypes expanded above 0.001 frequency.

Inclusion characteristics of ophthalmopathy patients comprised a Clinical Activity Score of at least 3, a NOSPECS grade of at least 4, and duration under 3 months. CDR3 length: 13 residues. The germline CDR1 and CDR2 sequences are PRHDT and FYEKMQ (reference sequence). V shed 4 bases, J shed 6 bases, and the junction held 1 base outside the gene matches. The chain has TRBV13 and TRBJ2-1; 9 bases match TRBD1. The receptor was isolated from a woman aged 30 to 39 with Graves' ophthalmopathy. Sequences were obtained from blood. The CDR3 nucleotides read TGTGCCAGCAGCTGGGACAGGGTCAATGAGCAGTTCTTC. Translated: CASSWDRVNEQFF.